Listed below are T cell receptor beta chains from one sample, sequenced in a study of blood T cell repertoires in COVID-19. Measured with immunoSEQ multiplex PCR; TCRdb has only the in-frame clones, and not every one. Of tens of thousands of clones in the sample, around 80% were seen once. The source material was peripheral blood. The receptors originated from a woman of 80 years or more with active or convalescent COVID-19. Both conserved end residues are part of each CDR3. A D gene is named only where the DNA matches it firmly. Size values are once, few and many counts, or a class for expanded clones, and some rows have none.

CDR3nt: TGTGCCAGCGCCCATGGGGAGAGCAATCAGCCCCAGCATTTT; CDR3aa: CASAHGESNQPQHF; v_gene: TRBV6-5; d_gene: -; abundance: -; j_gene: TRBJ1-5
CDR3nt: TGTGCCAGCTCACCCCTTGGGACAGGGGGCAACGAGCAGTACTTC; CDR3aa: CASSPLGTGGNEQYF; v_gene: TRBV18; d_gene: TRBD1; abundance: -; j_gene: TRBJ2-7
CDR3nt: TGTGCCAGCCTAACCGGGGAGAACACTGAAGCTTTCTTT; CDR3aa: CASLTGENTEAFF; v_gene: TRBV12-3/TRBV12-4; d_gene: -; abundance: -; j_gene: TRBJ1-1
CDR3nt: TGTGCCAGCCTTGTCTACAATGAGCAGTTCTTC; CDR3aa: CASLVYNEQFF; v_gene: TRBV14; d_gene: -; abundance: -; j_gene: TRBJ2-1
CDR3nt: TGTGCCAGCAGTCAACAGGCCGGGACTATAATCCCTGACACAGATACGCAGTATTTT; CDR3aa: CASSQQAGTIIPDTDTQYF; v_gene: TRBV28; d_gene: TRBD2; abundance: -; j_gene: TRBJ2-3
CDR3nt: TGTGCCAGCAGTTCGAACAGGGTACATGAGCAGTTCTTC; CDR3aa: CASSSNRVHEQFF; v_gene: TRBV27; d_gene: -; abundance: few; j_gene: TRBJ2-1
CDR3nt: TGTGCCAGCAGCGCGGGGGGCATGAACACTGAAGCTTTCTTT; CDR3aa: CASSAGGMNTEAFF; v_gene: TRBV6-5; d_gene: -; abundance: -; j_gene: TRBJ1-1
CDR3nt: TGCGCCAGCAGCCAACTAGCGGGGGCCAATGAGCAGTTCTTC; CDR3aa: CASSQLAGANEQFF; v_gene: TRBV5-1; d_gene: TRBD2; abundance: -; j_gene: TRBJ2-1
CDR3nt: TGTGCCAGCAGTCCCTTCTTAGGCGGTGAAGCTTTCTTT; CDR3aa: CASSPFLGGEAFF; v_gene: TRBV12-3/TRBV12-4; d_gene: -; abundance: -; j_gene: TRBJ1-1
CDR3nt: TGTGCCAGCAGCTTATTCGGGGATGAGCAGTTCTTC; CDR3aa: CASSLFGDEQFF; v_gene: TRBV7-2; d_gene: -; abundance: -; j_gene: TRBJ2-1
CDR3nt: TGTGCCAGCAGCTCTGAGATAGGGGTGAACACCGGGGAGCTGTTTTTT; CDR3aa: CASSSEIGVNTGELFF; v_gene: TRBV5-6; d_gene: -; abundance: -; j_gene: TRBJ2-2
CDR3nt: TGTGCCAGCAGCGTCACAGGGAATTCACCCCTCCACTTT; CDR3aa: CASSVTGNSPLHF; v_gene: TRBV9; d_gene: -; abundance: -; j_gene: TRBJ1-6
CDR3nt: TGTGCTAGTGGTTTGGAGGCAGGGTTTAGCAATCAGCCCCAGCATTTT; CDR3aa: CASGLEAGFSNQPQHF; v_gene: TRBV12-5; d_gene: -; abundance: -; j_gene: TRBJ1-5
CDR3nt: TGCGCCAGCAGCTTAGCGGGGGGGCCAGAAAGGACGCAGTATTTT; CDR3aa: CASSLAGGPERTQYF; v_gene: TRBV5-1; d_gene: TRBD2; abundance: -; j_gene: TRBJ2-3
CDR3nt: TGTGCCAGTAGTATAGTTTTAACGGAACTAAATCAGCCCCAGCATTTT; CDR3aa: CASSIVLTELNQPQHF; v_gene: TRBV19; d_gene: -; abundance: -; j_gene: TRBJ1-5
CDR3nt: TGTGCCAGCAGCCATTTATCGGGACAGGGCCCCACCGGGGAGCTGTTTTTT; CDR3aa: CASSHLSGQGPTGELFF; v_gene: TRBV12-1; d_gene: -; abundance: -; j_gene: TRBJ2-2
CDR3nt: TGTGCCAGCAGCTTAGAGGGACTAGCATTAGATGAGCAGTTCTTC; CDR3aa: CASSLEGLALDEQFF; v_gene: TRBV7-9; d_gene: TRBD2; abundance: -; j_gene: TRBJ2-1
CDR3nt: TGCGCCAGCAGCCAACCACAGGGATCTGGAAACACCATATATTTT; CDR3aa: CASSQPQGSGNTIYF; v_gene: TRBV23-1; d_gene: -; abundance: -; j_gene: TRBJ1-3
CDR3nt: TGTGCCAGCAGTTTAACCAGGGGTCCCGGGGAGCTGTTTTTT; CDR3aa: CASSLTRGPGELFF; v_gene: TRBV27; d_gene: -; abundance: once; j_gene: TRBJ2-2
CDR3nt: TGTGCCAGCAGCTTAGTTGCCCTGGGCGGGAGGAACACCGGGGAGCTGTTTTTT; CDR3aa: CASSLVALGGRNTGELFF; v_gene: TRBV11-3; d_gene: TRBD2; abundance: -; j_gene: TRBJ2-2
CDR3nt: TGTGCCAGCAGCGTAGCTCACGGAAGCGCCCCTGGGACCCAGTACTTC; CDR3aa: CASSVAHGSAPGTQYF; v_gene: TRBV9; d_gene: -; abundance: -; j_gene: TRBJ2-5
CDR3nt: TGTGCCAGCAGCTTGACAGACTATAGCAATCAGCCCCAGCATTTT; CDR3aa: CASSLTDYSNQPQHF; v_gene: TRBV5-6; d_gene: -; abundance: -; j_gene: TRBJ1-5
CDR3nt: TGTGCCAGCAGCTTAGGGGACAGGATTAACTATGGCTACACCTTC; CDR3aa: CASSLGDRINYGYTF; v_gene: TRBV5-8; d_gene: TRBD1; abundance: -; j_gene: TRBJ1-2
CDR3nt: TGTGCCAGCAGCTTTCCTATAGCGGGAAGGTACGAGCAGTACTTC; CDR3aa: CASSFPIAGRYEQYF; v_gene: TRBV5-4; d_gene: TRBD2; abundance: -; j_gene: TRBJ2-7
CDR3nt: TGTGCCAGCAGCAAAGGCCGGAATTCACCCCTCCACTTT; CDR3aa: CASSKGRNSPLHF; v_gene: TRBV21-1; d_gene: -; abundance: few; j_gene: TRBJ1-6
CDR3nt: TGTGCCAGCAGTTACTCGGGAATTGGGGGGTCCTATGGCTACACCTTC; CDR3aa: CASSYSGIGGSYGYTF; v_gene: TRBV6-5; d_gene: -; abundance: -; j_gene: TRBJ1-2
CDR3nt: TGTGCCAGCTCACCACCGACAGTCTCCTACGAGCAGTACTTC; CDR3aa: CASSPPTVSYEQYF; v_gene: TRBV18; d_gene: -; abundance: -; j_gene: TRBJ2-7
CDR3nt: TGTGCCAGCAGTTTAGTACAGATGAACACTGAAGCTTTCTTT; CDR3aa: CASSLVQMNTEAFF; v_gene: TRBV28; d_gene: -; abundance: -; j_gene: TRBJ1-1
CDR3nt: TGTGCCAGCAGCTTGGCCTGGACGGGGAAGGGGGCGATCGGAACCCAGTACTTC; CDR3aa: CASSLAWTGKGAIGTQYF; v_gene: TRBV7-2; d_gene: TRBD1; abundance: -; j_gene: TRBJ2-5
CDR3nt: TGTGCCAGCTCACCCGGGACAACGAACACCGGGGAGCTGTTTTTT; CDR3aa: CASSPGTTNTGELFF; v_gene: TRBV18; d_gene: -; abundance: -; j_gene: TRBJ2-2
CDR3nt: TGCGCCAGCAGGCCCATGTTCGGGGGGATTAGAACTGAAGCTTTCTTT; CDR3aa: CASRPMFGGIRTEAFF; v_gene: TRBV4-1; d_gene: -; abundance: once; j_gene: TRBJ1-1